This TCR beta chain is drawn from a study of radiation and T cells in renal cell carcinoma. General study findings and limits: Compared with controls, irradiated tumors showed greater TCR clonality. Tumor samples were small regions of 0.9 to 1 g. Irradiated tumors held more dominant CDR3 motifs than control tumors.

This clone has just one count. Antigen specificity is unknown. CDR3 length: 15 amino acids. Trimming shortened V by 2 bases and J by 6 bases, and 15 bases separated the two germline ends. In germline, CDR1 is SGHDT, CDR2 YYEEEE. Here immunoSEQ multiplex PCR was the method, and the copy in TCRdb shows in-frame clones only, minus some. The sample contains 7,500 to 8,000 clones, less than 70% of which appear only once. Treatment reported: treatment-naive control, cytoreductive nephrectomy. Control tumors came from a handful of females and under 14 males, aged 40 to 82. J is TRBJ1-5 and V is TRBV5-6, with D hard to call. The sequences come from tumor tissue, collected from a patient whose treatment was nephrectomy without radiotherapy. The source of this sequence is a woman in her 70s with renal cell carcinoma. CDR3 amino acids: CASSFGVGDAQPQHF. The CDR3 DNA sequence: TGTGCCAGCAGCTTTGGGGTAGGAGATGCTCAGCCCCAGCATTTT.